Listed here are 20 T cell receptor beta chains from one sample, sequenced in a study of blood T cell repertoires in COVID-19. The assay was immunoSEQ multiplex PCR, and TCRdb's table has in-frame clones only and misses some. The table shows about 200,000 clones, with 83% occurring only once. The sample taken for sequencing was peripheral blood. The receptors originated from a woman aged 40 to 50 with active or convalescent COVID-19.

The chain uses TRBV7-9 and TRBJ1-4, with 10 bases that match TRBD1. V lost 4 bases and J lost 7; bases outside the gene matches: 3. CDR1 and CDR2 (germline): SEHNR, FQNEAQ (reference sequence). This CDR3 contains 14 residues. The CDR3 region has the DNA TGTGCCAGCAGCTCGGACAGGGGGGCTGAAAAACTGTTTTTT. Its protein product is CASSSDRGAEKLFF.

This rearrangement joins TRBV5-1 to TRBJ2-5, with 10 bases matching TRBD2. The CDR3 is 16 amino acids. V trimming: 3 bases; J trimming: 5 bases; junction bases outside the gene matches: 10. CDR1 and CDR2 (germline): SGHRS, YFSETQ. The CDR3 DNA sequence: TGCGCCAGCAGCTCCCAGCTAGCGGGGGTCGGGGAGACCCAGTACTTC. Its protein product is CASSSQLAGVGETQYF.

V usage is TRBV12-3 or TRBV12-4 and J usage is TRBJ1-1, with D unresolved. The CDR3 loop spans 13 amino acids. Trimming removed 5 bases from V and 1 base from J, with 8 bases in between. The CDR3 region is CASSRLQNTEAFF. The CDR3, as DNA: TGTGCCAGCAGTAGACTTCAGAACACTGAAGCTTTCTTT.

The J gene is TRBJ2-2, the V gene TRBV3-1 (or the pseudogene TRBV3-2); TRBD2 might be the D (5 bases). The CDR3 sequence is 18 residues long. CDR1 LGHDT and CDR2 YNNKEL come from the germline V gene (reference sequence). With 0 bases removed from V and 0 bases from J, the gap between germline ends came to 14 bases. The CDR3 spells CASSQDSAGQTNTGELFF. Here the CDR3 DNA reads TGTGCCAGCAGCCAAGATTCGGCGGGCCAAACGAACACCGGGGAGCTGTTTTTT.

This clone was counted at least ten times. The rearrangement joins TRBV2 to TRBJ2-1; 8 nucleotides line up with TRBD1. Trimming cost V 4 bases and J 10 bases; bases outside gene matches: 6. Looked up from germline, CDR1 is SNHLY and CDR2 is FYNNEI. This CDR3 has 13 residues. CDR3 residues: CASSATWTGEQFF. DNA for the CDR3: TGTGCCAGCAGTGCCACCTGGACAGGGGAGCAGTTCTTC.

V is TRBV30 and J is TRBJ2-7, with D tentatively TRBD2 (6 bases). CDR3 length: 14 amino acids. Trimming removed 0 bases from V and 2 bases from J, with 11 bases in between. Looked up from germline, CDR1 is GTSNPN and CDR2 is SVGIG (reference sequence). The CDR3 loop is CAWSVYSGAYEQYF. For the CDR3, the DNA is TGTGCCTGGAGTGTATATAGCGGAGCCTACGAGCAGTACTTC. Looking up the rest from reference TRBV30 and TRBJ2-7 gives the full variable domain: SQTIHQWPATLVQPVGSPLSLECTVEGTSNPNLYWYRQAAGRGLQLLFYSVGIGQISSEVPQNLSASRPQDRQFILSSKKLLLSDSGFYLCAWSVYSGAYEQYFGPGTRLTVT.

This chain connects TRBV5-8 to TRBJ1-5; the D gene is possibly TRBD1 (5 bases). The CDR3 loop spans 13 amino acids. The V end lost 2 bases, the J end lost 4 bases, and 7 bases lay between the germline ends. Per the germline V gene, CDR1 is SGHTS and CDR2 is YDEGEE. CDR3 sequence (DNA): TGTGCCAGCAGCTTCCAGGGTAATCAGCCCCAGCATTTT. Residues: CASSFQGNQPQHF.

The CDR3 protein is CASSYSTPRETQYF. For the CDR3, the DNA is TGTGCCAGCAGTTACTCGACTCCCCGTGAGACCCAGTACTTC. This chain uses TRBV6-2 or TRBV6-3 with TRBJ2-5; D remains unclear. The CDR3 loop spans 14 amino acids. Between the trimmed V and J ends, which lost 0 bases and 5 bases, there was a span of 10 bases. Germline loops: CDR1 MNHEY, CDR2 SVGEGT.

A few counts support this clone. The V gene is TRBV27, the J gene TRBJ1-5; D possibly corresponds to TRBD1 (6 bases). The germline CDR1 and CDR2 sequences are MNHEY and SMNVEV (reference sequence). With 4 bases removed from V and 7 bases from J, the gap between germline ends came to 17 bases. This CDR3 has 15 residues. The CDR3 loop is CASSSLEGVRQPQHF. The CDR3 DNA follows: TGTGCCAGCAGTTCCCTTGAGGGGGTTCGGCAGCCCCAGCATTTT.

CDR3 DNA: TGTGCCAGCAGCTTATCCCGCGGGGCATTGGTTTTCGACGAGCAGTACTTC. Its translation: CASSLSRGALVFDEQYF. V is TRBV11-3 and J is TRBJ2-7; a weak D match, TRBD2 (6 bases). Germline V gives CDR1 SGHNT, CDR2 YENEEA. This CDR3 has 17 amino acids. Trimming stripped 2 bases from V and 5 bases from J, with 22 bases between.

The rearrangement links TRBV5-1 to TRBJ2-1; 7 bases fit TRBD2. The CDR3 loop spans 15 amino acids. Trimming at V came to 0 bases and at J to 4 bases, leaving 4 bases not matched to a gene. Germline loops: CDR1 SGHRS, CDR2 YFSETQ. CDR3 residues: CASSLVTSAYNEQFF. Written as DNA, the CDR3 is TGCGCCAGCAGCTTGGTAACTAGCGCGTACAATGAGCAGTTCTTC.

The CDR3 DNA follows: TGTGCCAGCAGCCCATGGACAGGGACCTACGAGCAGTACTTC. The encoded protein is CASSPWTGTYEQYF. The chain has TRBV14 and TRBJ2-7, with 8 nucleotides matching TRBD1. The CDR3 has 14 residues. The junction had 4 bases not matched to a gene; V was cut back by 4 bases and J by 2 bases. From germline, CDR1 is SGHDN and CDR2 FVKESK.

The chain combines TRBV7-9 with TRBJ2-3, with TRBD1 identical over 7 bases. Germline V lookup: CDR1 SEHNR, CDR2 FQNEAQ (reference sequence). V shed 1 base and J 1 base; nucleotides not matched to a gene: 8. The CDR3 contains 17 residues. CDR3 region: CASSLGDRARGTDTQYF. The CDR3 region has the DNA TGTGCCAGCAGCTTAGGAGACAGGGCCCGGGGCACAGATACGCAGTATTTT.

The rearrangement joins TRBV7-8 to TRBJ2-3; perhaps TRBD1 as D (5 bases). The V and J ends lost 5 bases and 0 bases respectively, with 15 bases between them. The CDR3 totals 16 residues. The germline V gene encodes CDR1 SGHVS and CDR2 FQNEAQ. The CDR3 spells CASSARDSISTDTQYF. CDR3 in DNA: TGTGCCAGCAGCGCACGTGACAGCATAAGCACAGATACGCAGTATTTT.

The chain combines TRBV28 with TRBJ2-7; TRBD2 agrees at 14 bases. The CDR3 spans 18 residues. Unmatched junction bases numbered 13, after V lost 4 bases and J lost 5 bases. Germline CDR1 is MDHEN and CDR2 is SYDVKM. The CDR3 loop is CASSSPLTSGGAYDEQYF. In nucleotides, the CDR3 is TGTGCCAGCAGTTCCCCCCTGACTAGCGGGGGGGCGTACGACGAGCAGTACTTC.

The sample holds many counts of this clone. This sequence joins TRBV28 and TRBJ1-5; D is uncertain. Trimming removed 2 bases from V and 0 bases from J, with 17 bases in between. CDR3 length: 18 residues. CDR1 is MDHEN and CDR2 is SYDVKM in the germline V gene. CDR3 bases: TGTGCCAGCAGTTTACAGAGGAAAGCAGCCTTTAGCAATCAGCCCCAGCATTTT. It is translated as CASSLQRKAAFSNQPQHF.

V usage is TRBV5-4 and J usage is TRBJ1-4, with 8 bases aligning to TRBD1. Germline values: CDR1 SGHNT, CDR2 YYREEE (reference sequence). With V trimmed by 4 bases and J by 7 bases, 12 bases remained unmatched. The CDR3 spans 16 residues. The CDR3 protein is CASSAQAQGGGEKLFF. The CDR3 DNA reads as TGTGCCAGCAGCGCGCAGGCACAGGGGGGGGGTGAAAAACTGTTTTTT.

CDR3 DNA sequence: TGCGCCAGCACCAGGGGAAGGAATGGCTACACCTTC. Amino acids: CASTRGRNGYTF. The chain couples TRBV10-2 to TRBJ1-2; weak D call: TRBD1 (6 bases). The germline CDR1 and CDR2 sequences are WSHSY and SAAADI. The CDR3 length is 12 residues. V lost 7 bases to trimming and J lost 6 bases, with 12 bases between them.

The genes are TRBV2 and TRBJ2-5, with D tentatively TRBD2 (5 bases). Per the germline V gene, CDR1 is SNHLY and CDR2 is FYNNEI. Trimming took 4 bases from V and 0 from J, leaving 18 bases between them. This CDR3 has 17 amino acids. The CDR3 region has the DNA TGTGCCAGCAGTGGCCCCGGTCCAGCGGAAAACCAAGAGACCCAGTACTTC. It yields the protein CASSGPGPAENQETQYF.

The J gene is TRBJ2-7, the V gene TRBV7-9; perhaps TRBD1 as D (6 bases). Trimming pared 3 bases from V and 3 bases from J, leaving 15 bases between. The germline V gene has CDR1 SEHNR and CDR2 FQNEAQ (reference sequence). The CDR3 has 15 amino acids. Here the CDR3 DNA reads TGTGCCAGCAGCTTGGACAGCCTCAGCCTCTACGAGCAGTACTTC. Encoded protein: CASSLDSLSLYEQYF.